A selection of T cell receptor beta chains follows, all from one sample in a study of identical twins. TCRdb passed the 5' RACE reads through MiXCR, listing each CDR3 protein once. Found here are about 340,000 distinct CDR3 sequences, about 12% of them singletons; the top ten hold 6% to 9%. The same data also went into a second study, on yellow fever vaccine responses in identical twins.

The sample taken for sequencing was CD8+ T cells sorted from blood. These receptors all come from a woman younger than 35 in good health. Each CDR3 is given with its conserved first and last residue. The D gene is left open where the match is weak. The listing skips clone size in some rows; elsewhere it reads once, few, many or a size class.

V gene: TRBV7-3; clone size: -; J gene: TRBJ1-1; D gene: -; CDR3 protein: CASSPSSVNTEAFF; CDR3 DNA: TGTGCCAGCAGCCCCTCCAGCGTGAACACTGAAGCTTTCTTT
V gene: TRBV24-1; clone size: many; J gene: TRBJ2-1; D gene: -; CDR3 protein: CATSESAGHSSSYNEQFF; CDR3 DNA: TGTGCCACCAGTGAGTCAGCGGGACATTCGAGCTCCTACAATGAGCAGTTCTTC
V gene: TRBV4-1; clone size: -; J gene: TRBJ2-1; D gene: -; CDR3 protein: CASSQGPPGLTYNEQFF; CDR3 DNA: TGCGCCAGCAGCCAAGGCCCACCGGGACTGACCTACAATGAGCAGTTCTTC
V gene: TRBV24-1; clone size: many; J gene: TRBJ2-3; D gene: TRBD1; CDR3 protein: CATSDRDRGWTQYF; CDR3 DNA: TGTGCCACCAGTGACCGCGACAGGGGTTGGACGCAGTATTTT
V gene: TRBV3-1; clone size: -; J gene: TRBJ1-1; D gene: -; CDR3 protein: CASSQAGGITGEAFF; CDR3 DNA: TGTGCCAGCAGCCAAGCCGGGGGCATTACTGGGGAGGCTTTCTTT
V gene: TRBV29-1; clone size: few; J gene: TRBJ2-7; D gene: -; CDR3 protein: CSVEASDYEQYF; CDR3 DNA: TGCAGCGTTGAAGCGAGTGACTACGAGCAGTACTTC
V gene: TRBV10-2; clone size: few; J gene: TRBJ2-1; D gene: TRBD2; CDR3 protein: CASSAVSGGDNEQFF; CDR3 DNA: TGCGCCAGCAGTGCCGTTAGCGGGGGTGACAATGAGCAGTTCTTC
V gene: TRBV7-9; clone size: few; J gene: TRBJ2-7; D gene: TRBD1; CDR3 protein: CASSWTGGYEQYF; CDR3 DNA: TGTGCCAGCAGTTGGACAGGGGGCTACGAGCAGTACTTC
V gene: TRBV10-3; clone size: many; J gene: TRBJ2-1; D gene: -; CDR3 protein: CATRTPQGFSYNEQFF; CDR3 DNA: TGTGCCACCAGGACCCCCCAGGGATTCTCCTACAATGAGCAGTTCTTC
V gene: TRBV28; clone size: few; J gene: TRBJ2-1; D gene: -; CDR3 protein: CASSSRHDNEQFF; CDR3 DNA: TGTGCCAGCAGTTCCCGACACGACAATGAGCAGTTCTTC
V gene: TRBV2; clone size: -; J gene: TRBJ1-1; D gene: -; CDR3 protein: CASSVGDNTEAFF; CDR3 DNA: TGTGCCAGCAGTGTGGGTGACAACACTGAAGCTTTCTTT
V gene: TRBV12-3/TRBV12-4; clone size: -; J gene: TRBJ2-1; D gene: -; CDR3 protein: CAIQSRANEQFF; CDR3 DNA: TGTGCCATCCAATCTCGGGCGAATGAGCAGTTCTTC
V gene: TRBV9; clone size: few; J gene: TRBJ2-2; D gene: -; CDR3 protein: CASSSALHNTGELFF; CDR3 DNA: TGTGCCAGCAGCTCAGCCCTCCATAACACCGGGGAGCTGTTTTTT
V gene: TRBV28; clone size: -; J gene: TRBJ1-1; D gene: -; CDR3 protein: CAIRPRDGSTEAFF; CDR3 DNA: TGTGCCATTCGTCCCCGGGATGGTTCCACTGAAGCTTTCTTT
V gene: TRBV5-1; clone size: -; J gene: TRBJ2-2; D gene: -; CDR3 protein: CASSPIGPGELFF; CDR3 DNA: TGCGCCAGCAGCCCTATAGGCCCCGGGGAGCTGTTTTTT
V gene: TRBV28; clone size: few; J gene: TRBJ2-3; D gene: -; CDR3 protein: CASSPQRRLTTQYF; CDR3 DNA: TGTGCCAGCAGTCCCCAGAGGCGTCTTACCACGCAGTATTTT
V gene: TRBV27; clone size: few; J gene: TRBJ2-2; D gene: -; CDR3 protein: CASSLYSGGELFF; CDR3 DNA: TGTGCCAGCAGTTTATATAGTGGCGGGGAGCTGTTTTTT
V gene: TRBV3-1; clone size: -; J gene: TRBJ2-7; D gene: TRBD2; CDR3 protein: CASSLRTSGAYEQYF; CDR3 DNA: TGTGCCAGCAGCCTTCGAACTAGCGGGGCGTACGAGCAGTACTTC
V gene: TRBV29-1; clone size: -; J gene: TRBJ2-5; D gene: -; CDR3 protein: CSVERGKETQYF; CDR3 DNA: TGCAGCGTTGAGAGAGGAAAAGAGACCCAGTACTTC
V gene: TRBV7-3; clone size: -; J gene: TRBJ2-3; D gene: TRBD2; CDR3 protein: CASSPTPTSGATDTQYF; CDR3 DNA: TGTGCCAGCAGCCCAACACCGACTAGCGGGGCTACAGATACGCAGTATTTT
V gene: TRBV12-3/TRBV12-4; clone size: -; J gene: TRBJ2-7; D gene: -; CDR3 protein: CASSLGGLSYEQYF; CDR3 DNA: TGTGCCAGCAGTTTAGGCGGGCTCTCCTACGAGCAGTACTTC
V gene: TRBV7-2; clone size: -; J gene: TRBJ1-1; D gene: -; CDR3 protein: CASSLFWGTEAFF; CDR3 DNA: TGTGCCAGCAGCTTATTCTGGGGCACTGAAGCTTTCTTT
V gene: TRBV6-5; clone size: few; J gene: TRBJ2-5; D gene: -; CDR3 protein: CASSYSVERAQETQYF; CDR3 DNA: TGTGCCAGCAGTTACTCTGTTGAGCGGGCTCAAGAGACCCAGTACTTC
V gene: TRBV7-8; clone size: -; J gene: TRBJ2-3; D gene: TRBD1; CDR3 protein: CASSLQRQGPRTDTQYF; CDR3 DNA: TGTGCCAGCAGCTTACAGAGACAGGGGCCCCGCACAGATACGCAGTATTTT
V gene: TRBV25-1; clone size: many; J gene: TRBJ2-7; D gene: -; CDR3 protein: CASKRLGSDYEQYF; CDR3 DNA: TGTGCCAGCAAAAGGTTGGGTTCGGACTACGAGCAGTACTTC
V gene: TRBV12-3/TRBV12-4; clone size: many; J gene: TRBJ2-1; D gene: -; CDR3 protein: CASTYEGGGEQFF; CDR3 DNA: TGTGCCAGCACCTACGAGGGGGGCGGTGAGCAGTTCTTC
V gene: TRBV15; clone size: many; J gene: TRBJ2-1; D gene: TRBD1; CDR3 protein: CATSRDRTGGAKNEQFF; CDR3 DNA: TGTGCCACCAGCAGAGATCGGACAGGGGGCGCAAAAAATGAGCAGTTCTTC
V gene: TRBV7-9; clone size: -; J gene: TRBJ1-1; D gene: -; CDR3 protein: CASIPAGLGDTEAFF; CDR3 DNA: TGTGCCAGCATCCCCGCCGGGCTTGGTGACACTGAAGCTTTCTTT
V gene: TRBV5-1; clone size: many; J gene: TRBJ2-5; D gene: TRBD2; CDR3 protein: CASSFSGLDTDETQYF; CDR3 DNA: TGCGCCAGCAGCTTCTCGGGACTAGATACGGATGAGACCCAGTACTTC
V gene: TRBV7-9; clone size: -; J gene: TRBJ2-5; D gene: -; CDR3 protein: CASSFMGHRDQETQYF; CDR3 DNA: TGTGCCAGCAGCTTTATGGGTCACAGGGACCAAGAGACCCAGTACTTC
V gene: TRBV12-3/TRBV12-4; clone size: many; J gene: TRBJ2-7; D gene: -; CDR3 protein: CASSILLYEQYF; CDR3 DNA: TGTGCCAGCAGTATCCTCCTCTACGAGCAGTACTTC
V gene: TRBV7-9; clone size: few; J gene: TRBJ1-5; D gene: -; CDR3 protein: CASSLDRERYQPQHF; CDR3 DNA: TGTGCCAGCAGCTTAGACAGGGAACGTTATCAGCCCCAGCATTTT